Below, 26 T cell receptor beta chains from the same sample are listed, as sequenced in a study of control samples from healthy donors and cancer patients. Produced via immunoSEQ multiplex PCR; TCRdb's table is partial and in-frame only. The sample includes 140,000 or so clones, approximately 92% of them seen just once. The sequenced sample was blood. These TCRs come from a man between 25 and 39 years old in good health.

The chain employs TRBV9 and TRBJ2-1; 8 positions agree with TRBD2. Germline loops: CDR1 SGDLS, CDR2 YYNGEE. The junction had 16 bases not matched to a gene; V was cut back by 4 bases and J by 7 bases. The CDR3 has 17 amino acids. The CDR3 spells CASSTVAPGVAGNEQFF. CDR3 sequence (DNA): TGTGCCAGCAGCACCGTAGCTCCGGGGGTAGCGGGGAATGAGCAGTTCTTC.

This rearrangement joins TRBV6-2 or TRBV6-3 to TRBJ2-3; 10 bases are shared with TRBD1. The CDR3 contains 17 residues. The V segment lost 0 bases and the J segment 4 bases; nucleotides outside the gene matches: 7. CDR1 MNHEY and CDR2 SVGEGT come from the germline V gene. The CDR3 spells CASSYSELTGGADTQYF. In DNA form, the CDR3 reads TGTGCCAGCAGTTACTCGGAGCTGACAGGGGGCGCAGATACGCAGTATTTT.

The chain employs TRBV29-1 and TRBJ1-2; no clear D. Trimming removed 3 bases at V and 5 bases at J, with 10 bases between. Per the germline V gene, CDR1 is SQVTM and CDR2 is ANQGSEA. The CDR3 loop spans 12 amino acids. The CDR3 nucleotides are TGCAGCGTTGATCCCGTCGTGTATGGCTACACCTTC. The encoded protein is CSVDPVVYGYTF.

The J gene is TRBJ1-2, the V gene TRBV25-1, with a weak D call TRBD1 (6 bases). The length of the CDR3 is 15 residues. Germline CDR1 and CDR2: MGHDK and SYGVNS. V gave up 4 bases and J gave up 8 bases, with 20 bases separating them. Here the CDR3 DNA reads TGTGCCAGCAGTGGATCCCCCCTAGGACAGTCGGGCTACACCTTC. Translated, it gives CASSGSPLGQSGYTF.

The rearrangement links TRBV20-1 to TRBJ1-1; D not resolved. The ends were cut back, 7 bases at V and 5 bases at J, with 5 bases in the middle. The CDR3 spans 9 residues. Germline CDR1 and CDR2: DFQATT and SNEGSKA (reference sequence). The CDR3 region has the DNA TGCAGTGTGGGGACTGAAGCTTTCTTT. Residues: CSVGTEAFF.

The rearrangement joins TRBV5-1 to TRBJ2-7, with 8 bases matching TRBD1. This CDR3 comprises 14 residues. Germline lookup yields CDR1 SGHRS and CDR2 YFSETQ. Unmatched junction bases numbered 9, after V lost 3 bases and J lost 7 bases. CDR3 loop: CASSWTGSFEEQYF. The CDR3 DNA sequence: TGCGCCAGCAGCTGGACAGGGTCCTTTGAGGAGCAGTACTTC. Variable domain in full (rest from reference TRBV5-1 and TRBJ2-7): KAGVTQTPRYLIKTRGQQVTLSCSPISGHRSVSWYQQTPGQGLQFLFEYFSETQRNKGNFPGRFSGRQFSNSRSEMNVSTLELGDSALYLCASSWTGSFEEQYFGPGTRLTVT.

The gene calls are TRBV28 and TRBJ1-6; 7 nucleotides agree with TRBD1. The germline V gene encodes CDR1 MDHEN and CDR2 SYDVKM. V trimming: 4 bases; J trimming: 0 bases; junction bases outside the gene matches: 3. CDR3 size: 16 residues. In DNA form, the CDR3 reads TGTGCCAGCAGTTCGACAGGGCCCTCCTATAATTCACCCCTCCACTTT. It specifies CASSSTGPSYNSPLHF. The whole variable domain, filled in from reference TRBV28 and TRBJ1-6, reads DVKVTQSSRYLVKRTGEKVFLECVQDMDHENMFWYRQDPGLGLRLIYFSYDVKMKEKGDIPEGYSVSREKKERFSLILESASTNQTSMYLCASSSTGPSYNSPLHFGNGTRLTVT.

The genes are TRBV28 and TRBJ1-1; D is unclear. V was clipped by 8 bases and J by 4 bases, with 14 bases between them. This CDR3 spans 13 amino acids. Germline-derived CDR1 and CDR2 are MDHEN and SYDVKM. CDR3 sequence (DNA): TGTGCCAGCCATTCCGGGATGAGCACTGAAGCTTTCTTT. It translates to CASHSGMSTEAFF.

V and J are TRBV5-1 and TRBJ1-5; TRBD1 matches 11 bases. The V gene's germline CDR1 is SGHRS and CDR2 YFSETQ. This CDR3 comprises 15 residues. The ends lost 4 bases at V and 10 bases at J; junction bases unmatched: 10. CDR3 sequence (DNA): TGCGCCAGCAGCAAGGGACAGGGGGGCGAGATACCCCAGCATTTT. Translating it yields CASSKGQGGEIPQHF.

CDR3 region: CASRVDTYEQYF. CDR3 DNA sequence: TGTGCCAGCAGGGTTGACACCTACGAGCAGTACTTC. This chain joins TRBV7-9 and TRBJ2-7; D gene uncertain. V was trimmed by 6 bases and J by 2 bases, leaving 8 bases between them. Germline-derived CDR1 and CDR2 are SEHNR and FQNEAQ (reference sequence). This CDR3 region has 12 residues.

The chain uses TRBV3-1 (or the pseudogene TRBV3-2) and TRBJ2-2; no definite D call. Trimming stripped 0 bases from V and 8 bases from J, with 4 bases between. Germline CDR1 and CDR2: LGHDT and YNNKEL (reference sequence). The length of the CDR3 is 12 residues. The CDR3 sequence: CASSQEAGELFF. In nucleotides, the CDR3 is TGTGCCAGCAGCCAAGAAGCGGGGGAGCTGTTTTTT.

V is TRBV7-3 and J is TRBJ2-1; 12 bases agree with TRBD2. V lost 0 bases to trimming and J lost 7 bases; unmatched junction nucleotides: 7. This CDR3 spans 17 amino acids. Germline-derived CDR1 and CDR2 are SGHTA and FQGTGA. The CDR3 nucleotides read TGTGCCAGCAGCTTAACTGGTCAGGGACTAGCGGGTAATGAGCAGTTCTTC. This translates into CASSLTGQGLAGNEQFF.

This chain joins TRBV10-2 and TRBJ2-3; no clear D. Trimming took off 1 base at V and 9 bases at J, with 8 bases between the two ends. Per the germline V gene, CDR1 is WSHSY and CDR2 is SAAADI. The CDR3 is 12 residues long. CDR3 in DNA: TGCGCCAGCAGTGAGTGGGATTCCACGCAGTATTTT. The encoded protein is CASSEWDSTQYF.

The rearrangement links TRBV28 to TRBJ1-1; 8 bases are shared with TRBD1. Germline V gene lookup returns CDR1 MDHEN and CDR2 SYDVKM. The V and J ends lost 8 bases and 0 bases, in that order; junction bases with no gene match: 8. This CDR3 has 15 amino acids. CDR3 residues: CASLTGELMNTEAFF. The CDR3 bases are TGTGCCAGCTTGACAGGGGAATTAATGAACACTGAAGCTTTCTTT.

The chain is built from TRBV7-6 and TRBJ1-1; D remains ambiguous. Germline V gene sequence: CDR1 SGHVS, CDR2 FNYEAQ. This CDR3 has 15 residues. Trimming shortened V by 0 bases and J by 5 bases, and 13 bases separated the two germline ends. The chain's CDR3 is CASSLAATGWTEAFF. Here the CDR3 DNA reads TGTGCCAGCAGCTTAGCGGCAACCGGGTGGACTGAAGCTTTCTTT.

The chain links TRBV19 to TRBJ1-2; D gene unclear. Germline CDR1 reads LNHDA; CDR2 reads SQIVND (reference sequence). The CDR3 has 15 residues. Trimming took 2 bases from V and 2 from J, leaving 12 bases between them. This chain's CDR3 is CASSIRGGGNYGYTF. Written as DNA, the CDR3 is TGTGCCAGTAGTATACGAGGAGGAGGGAACTATGGCTACACCTTC.

This clone was seen a single time. V and J are TRBV19 and TRBJ2-3; the D gene is possibly TRBD2 (5 bases). The CDR3 has 16 residues. Germline V gene data show CDR1 as LNHDA and CDR2 as SQIVND (reference sequence). V lost 6 bases and J lost 5, with 21 bases in between. This CDR3 is CASSSTRGRSGDTQYF. CDR3 nucleotide sequence: TGTGCCAGTAGCAGTACCAGAGGGAGAAGTGGAGATACGCAGTATTTT. The full variable domain, rest sourced from reference TRBV19 and TRBJ2-3, is DGGITQSPKYLFRKEGQNVTLSCEQNLNHDAMYWYRQDPGQGLRLIYYSQIVNDFQKGDIAEGYSVSREKKESFPLTVTSAQKNPTAFYLCASSSTRGRSGDTQYFGPGTRLTVL.

This sequence joins TRBV10-3 and TRBJ1-1; D unresolved. CDR1 is ENHRY and CDR2 is SYGVKD in the germline V gene. V gave up 3 bases and J gave up 1 base, with 15 bases separating them. The CDR3 has 16 amino acids. The CDR3 reads CAISEGEQTSNTEAFF. CDR3 sequence (DNA): TGTGCCATCAGTGAAGGAGAACAGACCTCGAACACTGAAGCTTTCTTT.

CDR3 in amino acids: CASSLTGTGGAVASGNTIYF. The CDR3 DNA follows: TGTGCCAGTAGCCTTACCGGGACAGGGGGCGCGGTGGCGTCCGGAAACACCATATATTTT. The V and J genes are TRBV19 and TRBJ1-3; 12 bases are a match to TRBD1. Germline CDR1 is LNHDA and CDR2 is SQIVND (reference sequence). Trimming at V came to 6 bases and at J to 4 bases, leaving 19 bases not matched to a gene. This CDR3 spans 20 amino acids.

The rearrangement joins TRBV2 to TRBJ2-3; TRBD2 matches at 11 bases. Germline trimming cut 4 bases from V and 2 bases from J; bases unmatched to any gene: 5. Germline V gene data show CDR1 as SNHLY and CDR2 as FYNNEI. This CDR3 contains 16 residues. CDR3 sequence reads: CASSVTSGGYTDTQYF. The CDR3 nucleotides read TGTGCCAGCAGTGTTACTAGCGGGGGATACACAGATACGCAGTATTTT.

This rearrangement joins TRBV5-1 to TRBJ2-7; 12 bases are shared with TRBD2. V was clipped by 2 bases and J by 5 bases; unmatched bases: 8. CDR1 SGHRS and CDR2 YFSETQ come from the germline V gene. This CDR3 has 16 residues. The CDR3 region has the DNA TGCGCCAGCAGCTTCGGGACTAGCGGGCTTTGGGACGAGCAGTACTTC. Its protein product is CASSFGTSGLWDEQYF.

The chain combines TRBV29-1 with TRBJ1-1, with unresolved D. V was cut by 6 bases and J by 1 base, with 12 bases left in between. The germline V gene has CDR1 SQVTM and CDR2 ANQGSEA. The CDR3 is 13 amino acids. DNA of the CDR3: TGCAGCGTAGCCGGGCCTGAGAACACTGAAGCTTTCTTT. This gives the protein CSVAGPENTEAFF.

The chain is built from TRBV19 and TRBJ2-7; the D gene is possibly TRBD1 (6 bases). Trimming left V 4 bases short and J 7 bases short, with 17 bases between. CDR1 and CDR2 from the germline V gene are LNHDA and SQIVND (reference sequence). CDR3 length equals 14 residues. CDR3 protein: CASSTQNTGLEQYF. For the CDR3, the DNA is TGTGCCAGTAGTACCCAAAATACAGGGCTTGAGCAGTACTTC.

The chain employs TRBV13 and TRBJ2-3; 10 bases are shared with TRBD1. CDR1 and CDR2 from the germline V gene are PRHDT and FYEKMQ (reference sequence). J gave up 1 base and V 9 bases, and 7 bases lay outside the gene matches. The CDR3 is made up of 15 amino acids. The CDR3 coding sequence is TGTGCCAGTGGAAGGGACAGGGGTCGCACAGATACGCAGTATTTT. Protein product: CASGRDRGRTDTQYF.

The chain carries TRBV7-9 and TRBJ2-6; TRBD2 matches at 10 bases. This CDR3 has 18 amino acids. The ends lost 4 bases at V and 1 base at J; junction bases unmatched: 7. Looked up from germline, CDR1 is SEHNR and CDR2 is FQNEAQ (reference sequence). CDR3 DNA sequence: TGTGCCAGCAGCTCAGGACTAGCGGCTTATTCTGGGGCCAACGTCCTGACTTTC. Translated, it gives CASSSGLAAYSGANVLTF.

This clone was observed a handful of times. Additional DNA sequences in this sample encode the identical CDR3. This chain joins TRBV2 and TRBJ2-2, with D unclear. Germline lookup yields CDR1 SNHLY and CDR2 FYNNEI. Trimming took 6 bases from V and 2 from J, leaving 1 base between them. The CDR3 is 11 amino acids. The CDR3 DNA reads as TGTGCCAGCAGCAACACCGGGGAGCTGTTTTTT. Protein product: CASSNTGELFF. Using reference TRBV2 and TRBJ2-2 for the parts outside the CDR3, the full variable domain is EPEVTQTPSHQVTQMGQEVILRCVPISNHLYFYWYRQILGQKVEFLVSFYNNEISEKSEIFDDQFSVERPDGSNFTLKIRSTKLEDSAMYFCASSNTGELFFGEGSRLTVL.